The 2 T cell receptor beta chains below all came from one sample that was sequenced in a study of blood T cell repertoires in COVID-19. Libraries were prepared by immunoSEQ multiplex PCR; TCRdb keeps only in-frame clonotypes and omits some of them. Of 200,000 to 250,000 clones in the sample, more than 70% were seen once. Specimen: PBMCs or T cells enriched from blood (not recorded which). These receptors were collected from a woman between 50 and 59 years old who had recovered from COVID-19.

This chain joins TRBV14 and TRBJ1-2, with 7 bases matching TRBD1. The CDR3 is 15 amino acids. Germline assignment: CDR1 SGHDN and CDR2 FVKESK. Trimming cost V 4 bases and J 3 bases; bases outside gene matches: 8. As DNA, the CDR3 is TGTGCCAGCAGCCGAGGGACAGTTCCTTACTATGGCTACACCTTC. This translates into CASSRGTVPYYGYTF.

The chain employs TRBV4-2 and TRBJ1-2; a weak D match, TRBD1 (5 bases). This CDR3 spans 14 amino acids. Trimming removed 3 bases from V and 4 bases from J, with 12 bases in between. The V gene's germline CDR1 is LGHNA and CDR2 YNFKEQ. As DNA, the CDR3 is TGTGCCAGCAGCCAGTATACGGGGGTCTATGGCTACACCTTC. This translates into CASSQYTGVYGYTF.